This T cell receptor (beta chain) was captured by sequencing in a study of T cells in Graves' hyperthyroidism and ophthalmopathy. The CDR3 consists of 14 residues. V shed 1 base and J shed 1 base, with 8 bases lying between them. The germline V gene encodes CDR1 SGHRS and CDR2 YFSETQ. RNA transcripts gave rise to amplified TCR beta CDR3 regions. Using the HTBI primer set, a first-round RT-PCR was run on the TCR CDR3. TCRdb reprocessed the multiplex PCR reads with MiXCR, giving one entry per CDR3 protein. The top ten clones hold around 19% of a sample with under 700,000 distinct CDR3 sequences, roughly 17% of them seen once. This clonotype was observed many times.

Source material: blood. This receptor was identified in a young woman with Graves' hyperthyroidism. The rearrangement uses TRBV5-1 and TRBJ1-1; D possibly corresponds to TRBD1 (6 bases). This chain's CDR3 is CASSLRQENTEAFF. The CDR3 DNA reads TGCGCCAGCAGCTTGCGACAGGAGAACACTGAAGCTTTCTTT.